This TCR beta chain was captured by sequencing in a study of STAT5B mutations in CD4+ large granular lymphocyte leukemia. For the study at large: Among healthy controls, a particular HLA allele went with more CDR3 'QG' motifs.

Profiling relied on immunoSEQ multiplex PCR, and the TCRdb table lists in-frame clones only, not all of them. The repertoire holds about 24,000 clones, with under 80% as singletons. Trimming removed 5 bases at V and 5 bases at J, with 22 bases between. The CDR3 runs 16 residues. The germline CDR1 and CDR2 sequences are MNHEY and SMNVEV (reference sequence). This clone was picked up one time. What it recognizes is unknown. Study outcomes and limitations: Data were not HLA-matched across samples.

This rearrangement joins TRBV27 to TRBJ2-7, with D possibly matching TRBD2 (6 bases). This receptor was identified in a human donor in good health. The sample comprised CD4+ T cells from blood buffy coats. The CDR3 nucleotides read TGTGCCAGCAGTAGCCCGGCCGGGCTAGCGCGGAACGAGCAGTACTTC. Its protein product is CASSSPAGLARNEQYF.